One and the same sample provided the 18 T cell receptor beta chains below, sequenced in a study of T cell responses to AZD1222 COVID-19 vaccine. Repertoires were generated with immunoSEQ multiplex PCR, while TCRdb's copy carries only in-frame clones and drops some. Found here are just under 90,000 clones, 80% to 90% of them singletons; the top ten hold under 13%. This specimen consisted of peripheral blood, obtained on day 0 of MenACWY control vaccination. These receptors all come from an adult in good health.

V gene TRBV5-1 combines with J gene TRBJ1-3; maybe TRBD1 (5 bases). The CDR3 loop spans 14 amino acids. V was pared by 0 bases and J by 2 bases, with 6 bases between. CDR1 and CDR2 from the germline V gene are SGHRS and YFSETQ. Here the CDR3 reads CASSLEGTGNTIYF. The CDR3 DNA reads as TGCGCCAGCAGCTTGGAGGGGACTGGAAACACCATATATTTT.

This clone was recorded a few times. The chain joins TRBV30 to TRBJ2-7; 9 bases line up with TRBD1. Germline CDR1 and CDR2: GTSNPN and SVGIG (reference sequence). The CDR3 loop spans 16 amino acids. The V gene end was trimmed by 4 bases and the J gene end by 3 bases; junction bases not matched to a gene: 13. The chain's CDR3 is CAWNPGQGPPLYEQYF. In nucleotides, the CDR3 is TGTGCCTGGAATCCGGGACAGGGTCCCCCCCTCTACGAGCAGTACTTC.

This chain connects TRBV7-8 to TRBJ1-6; D perhaps matches TRBD1 (6 bases). With 5 bases removed from V and 0 bases from J, the gap between germline ends came to 11 bases. CDR1 is SGHVS and CDR2 is FQNEAQ in the germline V gene. The CDR3 covers 16 residues. The DNA for the CDR3 is TGTGCCAGCAGCCGAGGGGGGAGCTCCTATAATTCACCCCTCCACTTT. Its protein is CASSRGGSSYNSPLHF.

This clone was counted only a few times. The chain recombines TRBV6-5 with TRBJ1-2; 7 bases map to TRBD1. Trimming at V came to 6 bases and at J to 5 bases, leaving 9 bases not matched to a gene. The CDR3 has 14 residues. Germline V gives CDR1 MNHEY, CDR2 SVGAGI. The CDR3 DNA is TGTGCCAGCAGCCCGGAACAGGGGAATTATGGCTACACCTTC. Translated, it gives CASSPEQGNYGYTF.

The J gene is TRBJ1-1, the V gene TRBV9; tentatively, D is TRBD1 (6 bases). Per the germline V gene, CDR1 is SGDLS and CDR2 is YYNGEE. Between the trimmed V and J ends, which lost 4 bases and 1 base, there was a span of 11 bases. The CDR3 spans 14 residues. This CDR3 is CASSFETGNTEAFF. The CDR3 region has the DNA TGTGCCAGCAGCTTCGAGACAGGGAACACTGAAGCTTTCTTT.

The chain combines TRBV30 with TRBJ2-3, with 7 bases aligning to TRBD1. Germline V gives CDR1 GTSNPN, CDR2 SVGIG (reference sequence). There are 17 residues in the CDR3. V lost 0 bases to trimming and J lost 3 bases; unmatched junction nucleotides: 12. The CDR3 DNA sequence: TGTGCCTGGAGTGTCGCCCGAGTGAGGGGGCGGACAGATACGCAGTATTTT. Encoded protein: CAWSVARVRGRTDTQYF.

The J gene is TRBJ1-1, the V gene TRBV7-8, with D uncertain. The CDR3 covers 15 residues. V was pared by 5 bases and J by 1 base, with 14 bases between. The germline V gene has CDR1 SGHVS and CDR2 FQNEAQ. CDR3 loop: CASSPPRGRNTEAFF. The CDR3, as DNA: TGTGCCAGCAGCCCCCCCCGCGGTAGGAACACTGAAGCTTTCTTT. Full variable domain (outside the CDR3, taken from reference TRBV7-8 and TRBJ1-1): GAGVSQSPRYKVAKRGQDVALRCDPISGHVSLFWYQQALGQGPEFLTYFQNEAQLDKSGLPSDRFFAERPEGSVSTLKIQRTQQEDSAVYLCASSPPRGRNTEAFFGQGTRLTVV.

The chain combines TRBV2 with TRBJ2-7; the D is unclear. V dropped 7 bases and J dropped 6 bases, with 19 bases sitting between them. Germline loops: CDR1 SNHLY, CDR2 FYNNEI. The CDR3 covers 14 residues. CDR3 in DNA: TGTGCCAGCACCCCAAGGGCGGTGGCTGGCGAGCAGTACTTC. This codes for CASTPRAVAGEQYF.

Points on this clone: Within the sample, other DNA sequences also encode this same CDR3. The genes are TRBV30 and TRBJ1-4; TRBD1 is a possible D gene (5 bases). V lost 3 bases and J 8 bases, leaving 16 bases between the germline ends. This CDR3 spans 14 amino acids. The V gene's germline CDR1 is GTSNPN and CDR2 SVGIG (reference sequence). The CDR3 DNA is TGTGCCTGGAGCGAGACGGGGCTTAAGGAAAAACTGTTTTTT. Translation: CAWSETGLKEKLFF.

The chain recombines TRBV20-1 with TRBJ2-3; no clear D. Germline V gene data show CDR1 as DFQATT and CDR2 as SNEGSKA (reference sequence). The CDR3 spans 11 residues. The CDR3 here is CSRAITDTQYF. The CDR3 DNA follows: TGCAGCAGAGCTATCACAGATACGCAGTATTTT.

A single count supports this clone. The chain couples TRBV29-1 to TRBJ1-1; no reliable D call. Trimming left V 6 bases short and J 7 bases short, with 15 bases between. Per germline, CDR1 SQVTM and CDR2 ANQGSEA. The CDR3 is 12 amino acids. The CDR3 here is CSVDATGVEAFF. The CDR3 region has the DNA TGCAGCGTGGACGCGACTGGCGTTGAAGCTTTCTTT.

The V gene is TRBV5-8, the J gene TRBJ1-5; D is possibly TRBD1 (5 bases). Deletions cut 0 bases from V and 9 bases from J, with 22 bases between. The CDR3 sequence is 17 residues long. Germline loops: CDR1 SGHTS, CDR2 YDEGEE. CDR3 loop: CASSLVRGRDWTGPQHF. In DNA form, the CDR3 reads TGTGCCAGCAGCTTGGTGAGGGGCAGGGACTGGACTGGGCCCCAGCATTTT.

The rearrangement links TRBV10-3 to TRBJ1-4, with D uncertain. The CDR3 has 15 amino acids. Deletions cut 3 bases from V and 0 bases from J, with 8 bases between. Germline V gives CDR1 ENHRY, CDR2 SYGVKD. The CDR3 region is CAISDPLATNEKLFF. In DNA, the CDR3 is TGTGCCATCAGTGATCCCCTTGCAACTAATGAAAAACTGTTTTTT.

The chain uses TRBV28 and TRBJ1-1; D not resolved. V gave up 5 bases and J gave up 3 bases, with 10 bases separating them. The germline V gene has CDR1 MDHEN and CDR2 SYDVKM. The CDR3 is 13 residues long. The CDR3 DNA reads as TGTGCCAGCAGTACCAGAGGATACACTGAAGCTTTCTTT. Its translation: CASSTRGYTEAFF.

The genes are TRBV11-3 and TRBJ2-5; maybe TRBD2 (6 bases). This CDR3 is built from 13 residues. In germline, CDR1 is SGHNT, CDR2 YENEEA. V was trimmed by 1 base and J by 4 bases, leaving 7 bases between them. The CDR3 nucleotides are TGTGCCAGCAGCTTAGTCGGGGGAGAGACCCAGTACTTC. Its translation: CASSLVGGETQYF.

The V and J genes are TRBV9 and TRBJ2-5, with 10 bases identical to TRBD2. Germline values: CDR1 SGDLS, CDR2 YYNGEE. The CDR3 extends over 15 amino acids. V dropped 7 bases and J dropped 1; count of bases not matched to a gene: 7. The CDR3 loop reads CASSTSGARQETQYF. CDR3 DNA sequence: TGTGCCAGCTCCACTAGCGGGGCTCGCCAAGAGACCCAGTACTTC. Full variable domain (missing parts from reference TRBV9 and TRBJ2-5): DSGVTQTPKHLITATGQRVTLRCSPRSGDLSVYWYQQSLDQGLQFLIQYYNGEERAKGNILERFSAQQFPDLHSELNLSSLELGDSALYFCASSTSGARQETQYFGPGTRLLVL.

The chain recombines TRBV29-1 with TRBJ1-1, with unresolved D. Trimming pared 0 bases from V and 10 bases from J, leaving 9 bases between. CDR3 length: 11 residues. Germline V lookup: CDR1 SQVTM, CDR2 ANQGSEA. The CDR3 DNA sequence: TGCAGCGTTGAAGATCCGGGGATAGCTTTCTTT. Amino acids: CSVEDPGIAFF.

CDR3 DNA sequence: TGTGCCAGCAGCGAATTCGGGACTATTAAAGAGACCCAGTACTTC. Translation gives CASSEFGTIKETQYF. The chain is built from TRBV7-8 and TRBJ2-5, with 7 bases identical to TRBD2. This CDR3 region has 15 residues. V lost 5 bases to trimming and J lost 3 bases; unmatched junction nucleotides: 9. Germline CDR1 is SGHVS and CDR2 is FQNEAQ. Based on the CDR3 plus reference TRBV7-8 and TRBJ2-5, the full variable domain is GAGVSQSPRYKVAKRGQDVALRCDPISGHVSLFWYQQALGQGPEFLTYFQNEAQLDKSGLPSDRFFAERPEGSVSTLKIQRTQQEDSAVYLCASSEFGTIKETQYFGPGTRLLVL.